The following is a TCR beta chain sequence with its context. The CDR3 contains 17 residues. V was trimmed by 0 bases and J by 0 bases, leaving 12 bases between them. Germline loops: CDR1 LGHNA, CDR2 YNFKEQ. Original methodology: Amplified reference gene primers provided the basis for estimating nucleated cell counts. TCRdb's copy holds only in-frame clones and misses some; the assay was immunoSEQ multiplex PCR. The V and J calls and clone size come from that table; D and trimming were worked out from the DNA. Counted here are over 130,000 clones, roughly 84% occurring once; the ten biggest clones make up more than 2%. This record belongs to a study of blood T cell repertoires in COVID-19. Looking at the study overall: The study drew acute and convalescent COVID-19 samples from the United States, Italy and Spain. From T cells, B-cell-depleted T cells, or PBMCs came the material, which was cDNA or gDNA.

The chain recombines TRBV4-2 with TRBJ2-1, with D possibly being TRBD2 (6 bases). Sequenced material: peripheral blood. This TCR came from a man between 65 and 85 years old with acute or convalescent COVID-19. CDR3 residues: CASSQDPQRASYNEQFF. In nucleotides, the CDR3 is TGTGCCAGCAGCCAAGATCCCCAGCGGGCCTCCTACAATGAGCAGTTCTTC.